This T cell receptor (beta chain) is drawn from a study of blood T cell repertoires in COVID-19. Germline V lookup: CDR1 SGHTA, CDR2 FQGNSA. This CDR3 is built from 15 residues. V gave up 1 base and J gave up 2 bases, with 11 bases separating them. Here immunoSEQ multiplex PCR was the method, and the copy in TCRdb shows in-frame clones only, minus some. The sample comprises more than 300,000 clones, 90% of which are singletons, and under 1.1% rests with the top ten. Sequenced input: peripheral blood. The V gene is TRBV7-2, the J gene TRBJ1-2; D is possibly TRBD1 (5 bases). This TCR was recovered from a woman aged 40 to 55 with COVID-19, enrolled during active disease. The CDR3 DNA sequence: TGTGCCAGCAGCTTAGGATATAGGGGCAACTATGGCTACACCTTC. It codes for CASSLGYRGNYGYTF.